Sequencing of this T cell receptor beta chain was carried out in a study of cytomegalovirus exposure and HLA in healthy donors. General study findings and limits: Because they were indistinguishable, some V segments, including TRBV6-2 and TRBV6-3, were excluded.

Regarding this clone: What it binds is unknown.

PCR employed 60 Vbeta and 13 Jbeta primers. Sequencing used immunoSEQ multiplex PCR; TCRdb keeps in-frame clones, though not all of them. Among about 130,000 clones, 78% were seen once, and the ten largest hold about 11%. This CDR3 spans 17 amino acids. Germline CDR1 SGHTA, CDR2 FQGNSA. V dropped 1 base and J dropped 3; count of bases not matched to a gene: 6. Sequenced: PBMCs. The sequence was obtained from a man aged 25-45 years in good health and CMV-seropositive. The chain uses TRBV7-2 and TRBJ1-2, with 12 bases aligning to TRBD1. The CDR3 is CASSLVIGDRGHYGYTF. In nucleotides, the CDR3 is TGTGCCAGCAGCTTAGTAATAGGGGACAGGGGGCACTATGGCTACACCTTC.